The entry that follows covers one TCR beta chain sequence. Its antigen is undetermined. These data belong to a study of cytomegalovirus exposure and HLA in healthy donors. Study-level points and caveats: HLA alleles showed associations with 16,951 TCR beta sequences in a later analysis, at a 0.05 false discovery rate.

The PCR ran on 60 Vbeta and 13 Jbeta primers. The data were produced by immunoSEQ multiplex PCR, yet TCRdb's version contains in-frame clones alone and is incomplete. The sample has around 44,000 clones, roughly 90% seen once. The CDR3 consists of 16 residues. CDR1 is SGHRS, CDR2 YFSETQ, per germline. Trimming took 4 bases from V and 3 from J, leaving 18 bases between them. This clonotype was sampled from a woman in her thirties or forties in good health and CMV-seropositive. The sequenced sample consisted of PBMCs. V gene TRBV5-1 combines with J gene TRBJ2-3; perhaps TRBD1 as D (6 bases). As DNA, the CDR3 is TGCGCCAGCAGCCCATCAGGGGCCCTCGCAACAGATACGCAGTATTTT. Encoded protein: CASSPSGALATDTQYF.